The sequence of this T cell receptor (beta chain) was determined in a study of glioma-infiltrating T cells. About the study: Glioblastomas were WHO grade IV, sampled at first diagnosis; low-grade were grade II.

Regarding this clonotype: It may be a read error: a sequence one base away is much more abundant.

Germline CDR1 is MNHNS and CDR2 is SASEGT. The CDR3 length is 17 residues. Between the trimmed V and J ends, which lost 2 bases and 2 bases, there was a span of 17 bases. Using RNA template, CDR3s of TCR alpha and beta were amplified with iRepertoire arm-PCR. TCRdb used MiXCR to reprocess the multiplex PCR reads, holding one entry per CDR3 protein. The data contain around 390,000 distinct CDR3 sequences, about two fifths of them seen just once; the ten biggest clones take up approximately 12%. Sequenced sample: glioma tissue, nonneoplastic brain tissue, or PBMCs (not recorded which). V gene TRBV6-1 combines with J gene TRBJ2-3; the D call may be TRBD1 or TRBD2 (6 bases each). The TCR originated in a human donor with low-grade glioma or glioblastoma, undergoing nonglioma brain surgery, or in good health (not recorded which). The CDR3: CASSETPGALITDTQYF. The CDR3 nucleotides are TGTGCCAGCAGTGAAACGCCGGGGGCTTTAATCACAGATACGCAGTATTTT.